The 32 T cell receptor beta chains reported below all come from one sample, sequenced in a study of identical twins (dated by TCRdb to about 2016). The library was built by means of 5' RACE. Sequencing was performed on an Illumina HiSeq 2000. Starting from the raw public reads, TCRdb applied fastp trimming at Q25, assembled clones with MiXCR and retained in-frame beta chains. Under each unique CDR3 protein, matching rows form one entry showing the most common genes and DNA. The sample has around 670,000 distinct CDR3 sequences on record, roughly 6% of them singletons. The ten most abundant clones make up roughly 1.6% of the sample. The sequenced material came from naive T cells sorted from blood. Explained via the paper, the cell subset or site label denotes: cells isolated with a human naive T-cell isolation kit. Every receptor here comes from a man aged 18 to 30 in good health.

The chain recombines TRBV29-1 with TRBJ2-5, with TRBD2 as a possible D gene (5 bases). Germline values: CDR1 SQVTM, CDR2 ANQGSEA. Trimming cost V 4 bases and J 5 bases, with 17 bases left between them. This CDR3 is 14 amino acids long. CDR3 in amino acids: CSVGGRLVLETQYF. In DNA, the CDR3 is TGCAGCGTTGGCGGGCGCCTAGTATTGGAGACCCAGTACTTC.

The CDR3 DNA reads TGCGCCAGCAGCTTGCCGACAGGGGCGGTGACAGATACGCAGTATTTT. Encoded protein: CASSLPTGAVTDTQYF. The gene calls are TRBV5-1 and TRBJ2-3; 8 bases are shared with TRBD1. J gave up 3 bases and V 1 base, and 7 bases lay outside the gene matches. This CDR3 has 16 amino acids. Germline CDR1 and CDR2: SGHRS and YFSETQ.

In its sample, this clonotype was seen many times. The V and J genes are TRBV5-1 and TRBJ1-2; D is undetermined. Germline loops: CDR1 SGHRS, CDR2 YFSETQ. Trimming shortened V by 4 bases and J by 4 bases, and 11 bases separated the two germline ends. This CDR3 comprises 13 residues. This CDR3 is CASSGDGSYGYTF. DNA for the CDR3: TGCGCCAGCAGCGGCGACGGATCCTATGGCTACACCTTC.

In this sample, this clonotype turned up many times. V gene TRBV12-3 or TRBV12-4 combines with J gene TRBJ2-2, with a possible D match to TRBD2 (6 bases). This CDR3 has 16 amino acids. Trimming cost V 6 bases and J 0 bases, with 14 bases left between them. The CDR3 protein is CASSRGAGANTGELFF. CDR3 DNA: TGTGCCAGCAGCCGCGGGGCTGGGGCGAACACCGGGGAGCTGTTTTTT.

This clonotype occurred many times. CDR3: CAISEGDSYNEQFF. CDR3 nucleotides: TGTGCCATCAGTGAGGGGGACAGCTACAATGAGCAGTTCTTC. This chain links TRBV10-3 with TRBJ2-1; 7 bases line up with TRBD1. From germline, CDR1 is ENHRY and CDR2 SYGVKD. CDR3 size: 14 residues. The junction had 1 base not matched to a gene; V was cut back by 2 bases and J by 3 bases.

This clonotype occurred a few times. The rearrangement links TRBV5-1 to TRBJ2-2; tentatively, D is TRBD1 or TRBD2 (5 bases each). V lost 4 bases to trimming and J lost 2 bases, with 15 bases between them. CDR1 and CDR2 (germline): SGHRS, YFSETQ. CDR3 size: 16 residues. The DNA of the CDR3 is TGCGCCAGCAGCCCCCCCGGGGCCCATAACACCGGGGAGCTGTTTTTT. As protein: CASSPPGAHNTGELFF. The full variable domain, rest sourced from reference TRBV5-1 and TRBJ2-2, is KAGVTQTPRYLIKTRGQQVTLSCSPISGHRSVSWYQQTPGQGLQFLFEYFSETQRNKGNFPGRFSGRQFSNSRSEMNVSTLELGDSALYLCASSPPGAHNTGELFFGEGSRLTVL.

This clonotype turned up a few times. The V call is TRBV27, the J call TRBJ2-1; D may match TRBD1 or TRBD2 (5 bases each). CDR1 is MNHEY, CDR2 SMNVEV, per germline (reference sequence). The CDR3 extends over 13 amino acids. V lost 6 bases to trimming and J lost 6 bases, with 12 bases between them. CDR3 sequence (DNA): TGTGCCAGCAGGCAGCGAGGGGTCAATGAGCAGTTCTTC. Translated, it gives CASRQRGVNEQFF.

This clonotype was recorded at least ten times. The V and J genes are TRBV24-1 and TRBJ2-3, with D unresolved. The CDR3 totals 12 residues. Trimming shortened V by 0 bases and J by 7 bases, and 4 bases separated the two germline ends. The V gene's germline CDR1 is KGHDR and CDR2 SFDVKD. The CDR3 protein is CATSDLGNTQYF. CDR3 DNA sequence: TGTGCCACCAGTGATTTGGGTAATACGCAGTATTTT.

V and J are TRBV4-3 and TRBJ1-3, with 9 nucleotides matching TRBD1. Trimming took 0 bases from V and 3 from J; bases not matched to a gene: 15. The CDR3 is made up of 20 amino acids. Germline values: CDR1 LGHNA, CDR2 YSLEER. Here the CDR3 DNA reads TGCGCCAGCAGCCAAGATGTATCACAGGGGGCGTTTTGGTTTGGAAACACCATATATTTT. Translated, it gives CASSQDVSQGAFWFGNTIYF.

This clonotype was found a few times. The chain uses TRBV2 and TRBJ2-3; unclear D gene. The germline V gene has CDR1 SNHLY and CDR2 FYNNEI. The ends were cut back, 6 bases at V and 7 bases at J, with 14 bases in the middle. The CDR3 totals 13 residues. CDR3 DNA sequence: TGTGCCAGCAGCGTGAGGACGGGCCATACGCAGTATTTT. It codes for CASSVRTGHTQYF.

This chain joins TRBV20-1 and TRBJ1-5; no definite D call. The CDR3 runs 13 residues. Germline CDR1 reads DFQATT; CDR2 reads SNEGSKA (reference sequence). The V and J ends lost 4 bases and 3 bases respectively, with 10 bases between them. Here the CDR3 DNA reads TGCAGTGCTACCGAGGTCCTCAATCAGCCCCAGCATTTT. This translates into CSATEVLNQPQHF.

Many counts were recorded for this clonotype. The V and J genes are TRBV9 and TRBJ2-1; TRBD1 matches at 10 bases. CDR1 is SGDLS and CDR2 is YYNGEE in the germline V gene. CDR3 length equals 15 residues. Trimming at V came to 0 bases and at J to 4 bases, leaving 1 base not matched to a gene. The CDR3 DNA sequence: TGTGCCAGCAGCGTAGAGGACAGGGGGTACAATGAGCAGTTCTTC. This codes for CASSVEDRGYNEQFF.

Many counts were recorded for this clonotype. This chain uses TRBV12-3 or TRBV12-4 with TRBJ2-1; tentatively, D is TRBD1 or TRBD2 (5 bases each). This CDR3 has 13 residues. V lost 7 bases, J lost 6 bases, and 13 bases lay in between. CDR3 protein: CASNSGPSNEQFF. The DNA for the CDR3 is TGTGCCAGCAACTCGGGACCGTCCAATGAGCAGTTCTTC.

The chain uses TRBV19 and TRBJ2-1, with TRBD2 matching 13 bases. Germline lookup yields CDR1 LNHDA and CDR2 SQIVND (reference sequence). Losses at the gene ends were 3 bases for V and 7 bases for J; bases not matched to a gene: 3. The CDR3 extends over 15 amino acids. CDR3 amino acids: CASSIVTSGRNEQFF. CDR3 nucleotides: TGTGCCAGTAGTATTGTGACTAGCGGGAGGAATGAGCAGTTCTTC. The full variable domain, rest sourced from reference TRBV19 and TRBJ2-1, is DGGITQSPKYLFRKEGQNVTLSCEQNLNHDAMYWYRQDPGQGLRLIYYSQIVNDFQKGDIAEGYSVSREKKESFPLTVTSAQKNPTAFYLCASSIVTSGRNEQFFGPGTRLTVL.

This clonotype was counted a few times. The J gene is TRBJ2-7, the V gene TRBV20-1, with 10 bases identical to TRBD2. Germline loops: CDR1 DFQATT, CDR2 SNEGSKA (reference sequence). The CDR3 covers 13 residues. The ends lost 6 bases at V and 6 bases at J; junction bases unmatched: 8. The CDR3 DNA follows: TGCAGTGCGGACCTAGCGGGAGCCTCCGAGCAGTACTTC. Amino acid sequence: CSADLAGASEQYF.

This clonotype was seen a few times. CDR3 loop: CASSLVLSTGELFF. CDR3 coding DNA: TGTGCCAGCAGCTTAGTTCTCAGCACCGGGGAGCTGTTTTTT. V is TRBV7-8 and J is TRBJ2-2; D not certain. This CDR3 contains 14 residues. CDR1 SGHVS and CDR2 FQNEAQ come from the germline V gene. The V gene lost 1 base and the J gene lost 4 bases, with 7 bases spanning the gap.

This clonotype was detected only a few times. This rearrangement joins TRBV12-3 or TRBV12-4 to TRBJ2-5; D may be TRBD1 (5 bases). This CDR3 region has 17 residues. V lost 6 bases and J lost 4, with 24 bases in between. The CDR3 loop reads CASRWILDKAHLETQYF. CDR3 coding DNA: TGTGCCAGCAGGTGGATCCTGGACAAGGCCCATTTAGAGACCCAGTACTTC.

This clonotype has only a few counts. The chain uses TRBV25-1 and TRBJ2-1; possible D gene TRBD2, 6 bases. V shed 2 bases and J shed 7 bases, with 9 bases lying between them. This CDR3 has 13 amino acids. CDR1 MGHDK and CDR2 SYGVNS come from the germline V gene. The CDR3 spells CASSEAGGNEQFF. CDR3 coding DNA: TGTGCCAGCAGTGAAGCTGGAGGGAATGAGCAGTTCTTC.

This clonotype has a count of ten or more. This sequence joins TRBV12-3 or TRBV12-4 and TRBJ2-7, with 8 bases that match TRBD1. The J segment lost 3 bases and the V segment lost 5 bases, leaving 9 bases of the junction unmatched. The CDR3 is 15 amino acids. The CDR3 loop reads CASSRGTGFGYEQYF. The DNA for the CDR3 is TGTGCCAGCAGTCGAGGGACAGGCTTCGGCTACGAGCAGTACTTC.

This clonotype was observed a few times. V is TRBV10-2 and J is TRBJ2-2; 13 bases agree with TRBD2. J lost 6 bases, V lost 2 bases, and 3 bases had no gene match. Germline loops: CDR1 WSHSY, CDR2 SAAADI. The CDR3 extends over 16 amino acids. The CDR3 sequence is CASSEGLAGVPGELFF. The CDR3 DNA sequence: TGCGCCAGCAGTGAGGGACTAGCGGGAGTACCCGGGGAGCTGTTTTTT.

This clonotype was seen ten or more times. The genes are TRBV6-1 and TRBJ2-1, with D possibly being TRBD1 or TRBD2 (5 bases each). CDR1 and CDR2 (germline): MNHNS, SASEGT. V lost 8 bases and J lost 4, with 12 bases in between. This CDR3 is 13 amino acids long. In DNA, the CDR3 is TGTGCCAGCGTAGAGGGGAATTACAATGAGCAGTTCTTC. Amino acid sequence: CASVEGNYNEQFF.

In DNA, the CDR3 is TGTGCCAGCAGAGAACGCGCAGGGGGAGATACGCAGTATTTT. Translating gives CASRERAGGDTQYF. The rearrangement uses TRBV27 and TRBJ2-3, with TRBD1 identical over 7 bases. The V and J ends lost 6 bases and 5 bases, in that order; junction bases with no gene match: 8. CDR1 and CDR2 (germline): MNHEY, SMNVEV (reference sequence). The CDR3 loop spans 14 amino acids.

This clonotype was seen repeatedly, ten times or more. Here the CDR3 reads CASSPTSGRAGEQFF. CDR3 nucleotides: TGTGCCAGCAGTCCGACTAGCGGGAGGGCCGGGGAGCAGTTCTTC. The chain employs TRBV12-3 or TRBV12-4 and TRBJ2-1; TRBD2 aligns across 14 bases. This CDR3 has 15 amino acids. J lost 10 bases, V lost 5 bases, and 7 bases had no gene match.

In regard to this clonotype: At one end, the junction sequence differs from germline, possibly due to a read error. DNA of the CDR3: TGCAGCGCCCGGGACAGGGGGCACCCCATCAGGTTC. Its translation: CSARDRGHPIRF. V is TRBV29-1 and J is TRBJ2-4, with TRBD1 matching over 12 bases. The CDR3 consists of 12 residues. Germline CDR1 and CDR2: SQVTM and ANQGSEA.

The genes are TRBV6-2 or TRBV6-3 and TRBJ1-1; the D gene is possibly TRBD1 (5 bases). The CDR3 loop spans 14 amino acids. CDR1 MNHEY and CDR2 SVGEGT come from the germline V gene. Trimming removed 7 bases from V and 7 bases from J, with 19 bases in between. The CDR3 region has the DNA TGTGCCAGCACCCAATGGGTGGGGGTCGGTGAAGCTTTCTTT. It is translated as CASTQWVGVGEAFF.

The rearrangement uses TRBV28 and TRBJ1-4; D is possibly TRBD1 (6 bases). The CDR3 has 15 amino acids. The germline V gene encodes CDR1 MDHEN and CDR2 SYDVKM. The CDR3 reads CASQGPITTNEKLFF. The CDR3 nucleotides read TGTGCGAGCCAGGGGCCCATTACAACTAATGAAAAACTGTTTTTT. The variable domain in full, completed from reference TRBV28 and TRBJ1-4, reads DVKVTQSSRYLVKRTGEKVFLECVQDMDHENMFWYRQDPGLGLRLIYFSYDVKMKEKGDIPEGYSVSREKKERFSLILESASTNQTSMYLCASQGPITTNEKLFFGSGTQLSVL.

In this sample, this clonotype turned up a few times. This sequence joins TRBV19 and TRBJ1-1; D perhaps matches TRBD1 (5 bases). There are 17 residues in the CDR3. Germline values: CDR1 LNHDA, CDR2 SQIVND (reference sequence). V lost 5 bases and J 6 bases, leaving 25 bases between the germline ends. CDR3 nucleotides: TGTGCCAGTAGTTTACAGAACTATCCGACAGCCGGGTCTGAAGCTTTCTTT. Translation gives CASSLQNYPTAGSEAFF.

This clonotype was detected many times. V is TRBV14 and J is TRBJ2-4; D is ambiguous. V was clipped by 0 bases and J by 7 bases, with 4 bases between them. Looked up from germline, CDR1 is SGHDN and CDR2 is FVKESK. This CDR3 contains 12 residues. The CDR3 DNA follows: TGTGCCAGCAGCCAAGATTGGAACATTCAGTACTTC. Its translation: CASSQDWNIQYF.

This clonotype was picked up many times. The chain employs TRBV18 and TRBJ2-3; TRBD1 agrees at 9 bases. CDR3 length: 15 residues. Germline V gene data show CDR1 as KGHSH and CDR2 as LQKENI. With V trimmed by 4 bases and J by 3 bases, 5 bases remained unmatched. The CDR3 sequence is CASSRDREITDTQYF. CDR3 DNA: TGTGCCAGCTCACGGGACAGGGAGATAACAGATACGCAGTATTTT.

This clonotype was counted many times. The rearrangement links TRBV11-2 to TRBJ2-2, with no clear D. Between the trimmed V and J ends, which lost 5 bases and 4 bases, there was a span of 5 bases. CDR3 size: 12 residues. CDR1 is SGHAT, CDR2 FQNNGV, per germline. CDR3 protein: CASSESTGELFF. In DNA, the CDR3 is TGTGCCAGCAGCGAAAGCACCGGGGAGCTGTTTTTT.

The table lists this clonotype with a few counts. The genes are TRBV5-1 and TRBJ2-6; weak D call: TRBD2 (6 bases). The CDR3 runs 20 residues. V lost 0 bases, J lost 1 base, and 20 bases lay in between. CDR1 and CDR2 from the germline V gene are SGHRS and YFSETQ. The CDR3 sequence is CASSLGGTGTHGSGANVLTF. CDR3 DNA sequence: TGCGCCAGCAGCTTGGGAGGGACCGGGACTCACGGATCTGGGGCCAACGTCCTGACTTTC.

This clonotype came up a few times. This sequence joins TRBV7-2 and TRBJ2-7; 10 nucleotides agree with TRBD2. Germline values: CDR1 SGHTA, CDR2 FQGNSA. Trimming removed 1 base from V and 4 bases from J; junction bases left unmatched: 7. CDR3 size: 16 residues. CDR3 sequence (DNA): TGTGCCAGCAGCTTAGGGGCTAGCGGGAGATTTTACGAGCAGTACTTC. Its translation: CASSLGASGRFYEQYF.